This record looks at one T cell receptor (beta chain) sequence and its context. Its antigen remains unknown. This record comes from a study of cytomegalovirus exposure and HLA in healthy donors. The length of the CDR3 is 14 residues. Per the germline V gene, CDR1 is SEHNR and CDR2 is FQNEAQ (reference sequence). Losses at the gene ends were 1 base for V and 7 bases for J; bases not matched to a gene: 4. Measured with immunoSEQ multiplex PCR; TCRdb has only the in-frame clones, and not every one. The table shows about 330,000 clones, with 80% to 90% occurring only once. General study results and limits: In the 90 to 150 validation repertoires, 85% to 95% of cluster scores exceeded 0, per a later analysis.

This chain connects TRBV7-9 to TRBJ2-5; 9 bases agree with TRBD1. The receptor was isolated from a woman under 30 in good health and CMV-seronegative. The sequencing input was PBMCs. The CDR3 here is CASSLGTGAGTQYF. CDR3 nucleotides: TGTGCCAGCAGCTTAGGGACAGGGGCCGGGACCCAGTACTTC.